Presented here are 2 T cell receptor beta chains from one specimen sequenced in a study of identical twins. TCRdb processed the 5' RACE reads anew with MiXCR; each CDR3 protein has one entry. The sample has some 440,000 distinct CDR3 sequences; 20% to 25% are singletons. The same sample was also studied in work on T cells expressing NK-cell markers.

The sample taken for sequencing was CD4+ T cells sorted from blood. These receptors all come from a woman between 18 and 30 years old in good health.

This chain links TRBV20-1 with TRBJ2-5; D gene unclear. V was clipped by 4 bases and J by 3 bases, with 9 bases between them. The CDR3 covers 12 residues. The germline CDR1 and CDR2 sequences are DFQATT and SNEGSKA (reference sequence). The CDR3: CSAKRTEETQYF. DNA for the CDR3: TGCAGTGCTAAACGAACTGAAGAGACCCAGTACTTC.

This clonotype turned up a few times. The chain has TRBV5-1 and TRBJ2-1; 7 positions match TRBD2. Germline CDR1 reads SGHRS; CDR2 reads YFSETQ. The length of the CDR3 is 13 residues. The V segment lost 4 bases and the J segment 6 bases; nucleotides outside the gene matches: 4. In DNA, the CDR3 is TGCGCCAGCAGCGGAGGGAGGGGCAATGAGCAGTTCTTC. It yields the protein CASSGGRGNEQFF.